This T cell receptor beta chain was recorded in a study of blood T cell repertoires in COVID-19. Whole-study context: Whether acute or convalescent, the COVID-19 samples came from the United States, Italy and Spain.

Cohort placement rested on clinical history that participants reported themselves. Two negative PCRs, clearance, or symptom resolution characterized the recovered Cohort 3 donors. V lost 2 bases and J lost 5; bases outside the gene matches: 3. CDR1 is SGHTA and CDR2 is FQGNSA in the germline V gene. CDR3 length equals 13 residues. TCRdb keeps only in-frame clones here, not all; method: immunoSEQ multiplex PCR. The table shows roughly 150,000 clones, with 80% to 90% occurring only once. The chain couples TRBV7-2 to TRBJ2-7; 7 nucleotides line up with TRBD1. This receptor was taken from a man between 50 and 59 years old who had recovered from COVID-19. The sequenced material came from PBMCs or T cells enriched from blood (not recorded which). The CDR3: CASSLNRGDEQYF. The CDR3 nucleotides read TGTGCCAGCAGCTTAAACAGGGGAGACGAGCAGTACTTC.